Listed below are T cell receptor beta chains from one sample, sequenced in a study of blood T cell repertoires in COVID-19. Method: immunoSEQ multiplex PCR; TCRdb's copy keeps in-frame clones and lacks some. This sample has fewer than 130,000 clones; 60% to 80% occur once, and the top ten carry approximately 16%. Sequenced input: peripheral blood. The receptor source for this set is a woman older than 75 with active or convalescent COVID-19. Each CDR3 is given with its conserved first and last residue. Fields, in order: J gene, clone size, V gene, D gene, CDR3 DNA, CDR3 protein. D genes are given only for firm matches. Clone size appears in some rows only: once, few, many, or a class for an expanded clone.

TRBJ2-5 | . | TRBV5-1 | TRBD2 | TGCGCCAGCAGACGGACTAGCGGGAGATTTTTAGAGACCCAGTACTTC | CASRRTSGRFLETQYF
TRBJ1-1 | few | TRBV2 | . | TGTGCCAGCATTTTGACAGGAGAAAACACTGAAGCTTTCTTT | CASILTGENTEAFF
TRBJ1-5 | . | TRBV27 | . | TGTGCCAGCAGTAGCAGGGTCCACCAGCCCCAGCATTTT | CASSSRVHQPQHF
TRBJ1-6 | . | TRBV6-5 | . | TGTGCCAGCAGTAAACAGATTGGGTTGGGTTCACCCCTCCACTTT | CASSKQIGLGSPLHF
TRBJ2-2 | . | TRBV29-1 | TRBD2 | TGCAGCGTTGGGGTAGCGGGAGGATTTGGGACCGGGGAGCTGTTTTTT | CSVGVAGGFGTGELFF
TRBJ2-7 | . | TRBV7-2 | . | TGTGCCAGCAGCTTAGGGAGTCAATACTACGAGCAGTACTTC | CASSLGSQYYEQYF
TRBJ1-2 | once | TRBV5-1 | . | TGCGCCAGCAGCTTCTTCCCGGACAAGGGCCAAGGCTACACCTTC | CASSFFPDKGQGYTF
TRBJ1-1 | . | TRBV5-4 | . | TGTGCCAGCAGCCGCAATCACATGAACACTGAAGCTTTCTTT | CASSRNHMNTEAFF
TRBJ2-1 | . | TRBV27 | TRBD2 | TGTGCCAGCAGCTTAACTAGCGGGATTTACAATGAGCAGTTCTTC | CASSLTSGIYNEQFF
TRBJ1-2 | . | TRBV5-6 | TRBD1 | TGTGCCAGCAGCTTGGGGGGCAGGGGGCCAAACTATGGCTACACCTTC | CASSLGGRGPNYGYTF
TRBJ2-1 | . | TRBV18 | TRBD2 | TGTGCCAGCTCACCACCTAGCTTGCGGGGGGATGAGCAGTTCTTC | CASSPPSLRGDEQFF
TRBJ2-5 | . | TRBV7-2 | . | TGTGCCAGCAGCTTATTCCGGCCCGGAGGAGAGACCCAGTACTTC | CASSLFRPGGETQYF
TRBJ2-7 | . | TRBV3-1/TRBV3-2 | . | TGTGCCAGCAGCCACAGGGAAGGAACCTACGAGCAGTACTTC | CASSHREGTYEQYF
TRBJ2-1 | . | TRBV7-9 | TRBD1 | TGTGCCAGCAGCCTGGGACAGGGAGAATACAATGAGCAGTTCTTC | CASSLGQGEYNEQFF
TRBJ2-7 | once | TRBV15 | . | TGTGCCACCAGCCCGTGGGGGGGCTCCGAGCAGTACTTC | CATSPWGGSEQYF
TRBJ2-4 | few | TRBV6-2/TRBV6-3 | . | TGTGCCAGCAGTTATCGAGCGGCGGGGAACATTCAGTACTTC | CASSYRAAGNIQYF
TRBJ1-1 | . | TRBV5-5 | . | TGTGCCAGCAGCTTGCGCAGGGTAACTGAAGCTTTCTTT | CASSLRRVTEAFF
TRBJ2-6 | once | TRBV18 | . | TGTGCCAGCTCACCCGGGATAGCTGGGGCCAACGTCCTGACTTTC | CASSPGIAGANVLTF
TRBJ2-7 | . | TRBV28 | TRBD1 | TGTGCCAGCAGTCTTGGGACAGGGGTTTACGAGCAGTACTTC | CASSLGTGVYEQYF
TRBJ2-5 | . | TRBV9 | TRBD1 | TGTGCCAGCAGCGCCCGAGACAGGGCAGAGACCCAGTACTTC | CASSARDRAETQYF
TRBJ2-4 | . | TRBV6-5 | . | TGTGCCAGCAGTTCCTCCCTCGGGGGAGGAAACATTCAGTACTTC | CASSSSLGGGNIQYF
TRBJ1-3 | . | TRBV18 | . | TGTGCCAGCTCACCACCGACAGGCTCTGGAAACACCATATATTTT | CASSPPTGSGNTIYF
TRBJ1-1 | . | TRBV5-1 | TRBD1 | TGCGCCAGCAGCTTGATTCCTTTAGGGACAGGGTCCGAAGCTTTCTTT | CASSLIPLGTGSEAFF
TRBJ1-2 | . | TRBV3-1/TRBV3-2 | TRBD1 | TGTGCCAGCAGCCCGAAGACAGGGGCTAACTATGGCTACACCTTC | CASSPKTGANYGYTF
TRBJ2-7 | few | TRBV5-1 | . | TGCGCCAGCAGCCCGGACAGCTCCTACGAGCAGTACTTC | CASSPDSSYEQYF
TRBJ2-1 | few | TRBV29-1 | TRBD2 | TGCAGCGCCGGAGGGACTAGCGGGAGGGCCTTTGGGCAGTTCTTC | CSAGGTSGRAFGQFF
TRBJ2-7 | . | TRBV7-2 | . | TGTGCCAGCAGCTTAGTGGTTCAGGGTTCTGGGGAGCAGTACTTC | CASSLVVQGSGEQYF
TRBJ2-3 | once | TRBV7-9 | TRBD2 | TGTGCCAGCAGCGTGTGGACTAGCGGGAGGGGATATTGGGATACGCAGTATTTT | CASSVWTSGRGYWDTQYF
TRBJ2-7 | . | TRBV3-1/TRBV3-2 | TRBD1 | TGTGCCAGCAGCCAATCTGGGACAGGGTCCTACGAGCAGTACTTC | CASSQSGTGSYEQYF
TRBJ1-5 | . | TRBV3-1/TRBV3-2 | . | TGTGCCAGCAGCTCAAACATAGGGGGGGGACAAAGCAATCAGCCCCAGCATTTT | CASSSNIGGGQSNQPQHF
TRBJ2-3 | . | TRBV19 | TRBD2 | TGTGCCAGTAGTACCCGAAGACTAGCGGGAGAGAGCACAGATACGCAGTATTTT | CASSTRRLAGESTDTQYF